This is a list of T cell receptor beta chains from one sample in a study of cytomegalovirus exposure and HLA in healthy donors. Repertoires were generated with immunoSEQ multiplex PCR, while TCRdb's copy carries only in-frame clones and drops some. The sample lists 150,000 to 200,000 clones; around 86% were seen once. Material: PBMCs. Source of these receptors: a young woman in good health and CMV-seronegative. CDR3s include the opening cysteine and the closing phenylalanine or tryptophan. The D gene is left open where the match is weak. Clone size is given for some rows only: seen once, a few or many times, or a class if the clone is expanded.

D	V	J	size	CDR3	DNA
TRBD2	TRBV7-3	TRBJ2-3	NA	CASSKAPSGRGRSTDTQYF	TGTGCCAGCAGCAAGGCGCCCAGCGGCCGCGGGAGAAGCACAGATACGCAGTATTTT
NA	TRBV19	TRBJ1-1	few	CASSIQGPGNTEAFF	TGTGCCAGTAGTATCCAGGGTCCTGGGAACACTGAAGCTTTCTTT
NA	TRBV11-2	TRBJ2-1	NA	CASSPEGGEQFF	TGTGCCAGCAGCCCCGAGGGTGGTGAGCAGTTCTTC
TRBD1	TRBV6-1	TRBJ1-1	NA	CASLRGEAFF	TGTGCCAGCCTCAGGGGGGAAGCTTTCTTT
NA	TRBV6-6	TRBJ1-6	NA	CASSLDGSVNSPLHF	TGTGCCAGCAGCCTCGATGGGAGCGTTAATTCACCCCTCCACTTT
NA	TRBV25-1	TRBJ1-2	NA	CASQFGDGGYGYTF	TGTGCCAGCCAGTTCGGGGACGGAGGGTATGGCTACACCTTC
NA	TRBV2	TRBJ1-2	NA	CASSVTGSLYGYTF	TGTGCCAGCAGTGTTACCGGGTCATTATATGGCTACACCTTC
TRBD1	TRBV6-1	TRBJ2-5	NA	CASRHRGETQYF	TGTGCCAGCAGACACAGGGGGGAGACCCAGTACTTC
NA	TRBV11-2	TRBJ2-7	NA	CASSLGLAYEQYF	TGTGCCAGCAGCTTAGGACTAGCCTACGAGCAGTACTTC
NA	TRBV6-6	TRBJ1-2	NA	CASSYSSGSNYGYTF	TGTGCCAGCAGTTACTCCTCTGGGAGTAACTATGGCTACACCTTC
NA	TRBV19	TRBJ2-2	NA	CASSIYPWAGKEVTGELFF	TGTGCCAGTAGTATATATCCTTGGGCGGGGAAGGAGGTCACCGGGGAGCTGTTTTTT
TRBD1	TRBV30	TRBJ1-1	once	CAWTGGVLRTEAFF	TGTGCCTGGACAGGGGGCGTTCTCCGGACTGAAGCTTTCTTT
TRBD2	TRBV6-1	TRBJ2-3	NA	CASRNLAGSPDTQYF	TGTGCCAGCAGGAATCTAGCGGGAAGCCCAGATACGCAGTATTTT
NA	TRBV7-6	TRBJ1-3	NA	CASRNMDMADTIYF	TGTGCCAGCAGAAACATGGACATGGCGGACACCATATATTTT
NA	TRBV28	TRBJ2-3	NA	CASTGDTQYF	TGTGCCAGCACGGGAGATACGCAGTATTTT
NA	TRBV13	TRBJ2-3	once	CASSRGEGTDTQYF	TGTGCCAGCAGCCGCGGAGAGGGCACAGATACGCAGTATTTT
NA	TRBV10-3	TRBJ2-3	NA	CAIRPLLTVGGADTQYF	TGTGCCATCCGTCCCCTTTTGACAGTGGGCGGCGCAGATACGCAGTATTTT
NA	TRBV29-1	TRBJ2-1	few	CSAGEQFF	TGCAGCGCCGGGGAGCAGTTCTTC
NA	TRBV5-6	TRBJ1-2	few	CASIDRGYGYTF	TGTGCCAGCATCGACCGAGGGTATGGCTACACCTTC
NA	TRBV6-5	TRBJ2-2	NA	CASSPRGPNTGELFF	TGTGCCAGCAGCCCCAGGGGCCCGAACACCGGGGAGCTGTTTTTT
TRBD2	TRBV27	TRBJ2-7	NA	CASTPPREGHYEQYF	TGTGCCAGCACCCCACCCAGGGAGGGCCACTACGAGCAGTACTTC
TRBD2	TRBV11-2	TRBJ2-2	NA	CASGGGLAGGTGELFF	TGTGCCAGCGGAGGGGGACTAGCGGGAGGGACCGGGGAGCTGTTTTTT
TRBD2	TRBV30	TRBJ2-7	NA	CAWSGGGLTYEQYF	TGTGCCTGGAGTGGCGGGGGGCTGACCTACGAGCAGTACTTC
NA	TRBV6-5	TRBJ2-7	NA	CASSYSAGPISYEQYF	TGTGCCAGCAGTTACTCGGCGGGGCCAATCTCCTACGAGCAGTACTTC
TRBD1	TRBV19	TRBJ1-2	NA	CASSLDRAYGYTF	TGTGCCAGTAGTTTGGACAGGGCGTATGGCTACACCTTC
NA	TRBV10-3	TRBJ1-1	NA	CAISESMRGKMNTEAFF	TGTGCCATCAGTGAGTCGATGAGAGGGAAGATGAACACTGAAGCTTTCTTT
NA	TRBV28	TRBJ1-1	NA	CASSFASSTGVLEAFF	TGTGCCAGCAGTTTCGCTTCCTCGACAGGTGTATTAGAAGCTTTCTTT
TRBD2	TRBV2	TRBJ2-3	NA	CASSDGLAGGNTQYF	TGTGCCAGCAGTGACGGACTAGCGGGAGGGAATACGCAGTATTTT
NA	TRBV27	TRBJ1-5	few	CASSRTDSNQPQHF	TGTGCCAGCAGTCGGACAGATAGCAATCAGCCCCAGCATTTT
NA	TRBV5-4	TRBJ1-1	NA	CASSLVAGGGTEAFF	TGTGCCAGCAGCTTGGTTGCCGGGGGAGGCACTGAAGCTTTCTTT
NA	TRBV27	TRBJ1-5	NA	CASSPLGAHGDQPQHF	TGTGCCAGCTCCCCTCTGGGGGCTCATGGGGATCAGCCCCAGCATTTT
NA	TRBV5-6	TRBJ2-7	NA	CASSSSDYEQYF	TGTGCCAGCAGCTCTAGCGACTACGAGCAGTACTTC
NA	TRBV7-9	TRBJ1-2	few	CASDSPIGYTF	TGTGCCAGCGACTCACCCATTGGCTACACCTTC
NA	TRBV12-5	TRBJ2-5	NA	CASGLVLRGGETQYF	TGTGCTAGTGGTTTGGTACTTAGGGGGGGGGAGACCCAGTACTTC
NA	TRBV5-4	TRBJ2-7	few	CASSLIPSEQYF	TGTGCCAGCAGCCTCATCCCCTCCGAGCAGTACTTC
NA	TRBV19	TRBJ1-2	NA	CASSDSGRNYGYTF	TGTGCCAGTAGTGATTCGGGAAGAAACTATGGCTACACCTTC
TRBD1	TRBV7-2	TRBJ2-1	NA	CASSLAGQGRNNEQFF	TGTGCCAGCAGCTTAGCCGGACAGGGTCGGAACAATGAGCAGTTCTTC
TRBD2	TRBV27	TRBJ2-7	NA	CASSPNFVAGGHYEQYF	TGTGCCAGCAGTCCGAACTTTGTTGCGGGAGGCCACTACGAGCAGTACTTC
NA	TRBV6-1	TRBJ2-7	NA	CASSEHYEQYF	TGTGCCAGCAGTGAACACTACGAGCAGTACTTC
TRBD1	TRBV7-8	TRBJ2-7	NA	CASSLGTGAVYEQYF	TGTGCCAGCAGCTTAGGGACAGGGGCTGTCTACGAGCAGTACTTC
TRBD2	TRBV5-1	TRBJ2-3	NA	CASSSGLELRTQYF	TGCGCCAGCAGCTCGGGACTAGAGCTTCGAACGCAGTATTTT
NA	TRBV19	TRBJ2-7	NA	CASSMGSYEQYF	TGTGCCAGTAGTATGGGGAGCTACGAGCAGTACTTC
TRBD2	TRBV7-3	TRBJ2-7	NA	CASSLTASSGRFEQYF	TGTGCCAGCAGCTTAACGGCGTCTAGCGGGAGGTTCGAGCAGTACTTC
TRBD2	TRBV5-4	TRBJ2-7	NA	CASSLGASGGHRGQYF	TGTGCCAGCAGCTTGGGGGCTAGCGGGGGGCATCGGGGGCAGTACTTC
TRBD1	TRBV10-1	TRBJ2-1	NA	CASSDSAGTGDEQFF	TGCGCCAGCAGTGATTCGGCCGGGACAGGGGACGAGCAGTTCTTC
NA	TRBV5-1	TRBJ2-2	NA	CASSWGPSGRTGELFF	TGCGCCAGCAGCTGGGGGCCGTCAGGGCGCACCGGGGAGCTGTTTTTT
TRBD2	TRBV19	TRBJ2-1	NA	CAIRDGLAANEQFF	TGTGCCATCCGGGACGGACTAGCGGCCAATGAGCAGTTCTTC
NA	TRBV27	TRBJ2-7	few	CASSLAGSYEQYF	TGTGCCAGCAGTTTGGCGGGTTCCTACGAGCAGTACTTC
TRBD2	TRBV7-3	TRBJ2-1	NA	CASSQIPLDGTSGPRDEQFF	TGTGCCAGCAGCCAAATTCCACTCGACGGGACTAGCGGACCCCGGGATGAGCAGTTCTTC
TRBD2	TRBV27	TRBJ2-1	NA	CASSYWGLAGYNEQFF	TGTGCCAGCAGTTATTGGGGACTAGCGGGGTACAATGAGCAGTTCTTC
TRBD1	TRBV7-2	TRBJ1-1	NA	CASSPRTGEDTEAFF	TGTGCCAGCAGCCCCAGGACAGGGGAGGACACTGAAGCTTTCTTT
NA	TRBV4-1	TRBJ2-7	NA	CASSQGELVPEQYF	TGCGCCAGCAGCCAAGGAGAACTAGTCCCCGAGCAGTACTTC
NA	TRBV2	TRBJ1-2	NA	CASSERREAYGYTF	TGTGCCAGCAGTGAAAGGAGGGAGGCGTATGGCTACACCTTC
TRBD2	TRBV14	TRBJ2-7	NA	CASSHISGTSSYEQYF	TGTGCCAGCAGCCACATCAGCGGGACTAGCTCCTACGAGCAGTACTTC
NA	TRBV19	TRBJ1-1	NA	CASSGPANTEAFF	TGTGCCAGTAGTGGGCCGGCGAACACTGAAGCTTTCTTT
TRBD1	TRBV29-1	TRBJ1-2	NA	CSYTDRVNYGYTF	TGCAGCTACACGGACAGGGTTAACTATGGCTACACCTTC